The source of this T cell receptor beta chain is a study of somatic mutations in cytotoxic T cells in rheumatoid arthritis. Profiled with immunoSEQ multiplex PCR; TCRdb holds only in-frame clones, not every one. Counted here are about 4,500 clones, about four fifths occurring once; the ten biggest clones make up over 25%. This clone was detected only once. CDR1 is GTSNPN and CDR2 is SVGIG in the germline V gene (reference sequence). The CDR3 is made up of 14 amino acids. V was pared by 1 base and J by 11 bases, with 15 bases between. Sample: CD8+ T cells sorted from blood. This chain links TRBV30 with TRBJ1-6; the D gene is possibly TRBD1 (6 bases). This clonotype originated in a woman between 55 and 75 years old with rheumatoid arthritis. For the CDR3, the DNA is TGTGCCTGGAGTGGTACAGGGAAGACGACACCCCTCCACTTT. This gives the protein CAWSGTGKTTPLHF.